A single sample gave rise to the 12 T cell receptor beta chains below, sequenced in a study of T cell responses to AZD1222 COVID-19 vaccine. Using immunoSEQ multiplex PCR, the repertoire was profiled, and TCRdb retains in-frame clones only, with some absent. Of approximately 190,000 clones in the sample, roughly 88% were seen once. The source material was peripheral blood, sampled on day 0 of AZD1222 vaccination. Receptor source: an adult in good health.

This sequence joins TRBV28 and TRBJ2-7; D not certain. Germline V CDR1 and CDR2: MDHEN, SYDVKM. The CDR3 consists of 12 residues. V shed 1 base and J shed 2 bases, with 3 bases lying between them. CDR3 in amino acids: CASSLSAYEQYF. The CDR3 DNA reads TGTGCCAGCAGTTTATCGGCCTACGAGCAGTACTTC.

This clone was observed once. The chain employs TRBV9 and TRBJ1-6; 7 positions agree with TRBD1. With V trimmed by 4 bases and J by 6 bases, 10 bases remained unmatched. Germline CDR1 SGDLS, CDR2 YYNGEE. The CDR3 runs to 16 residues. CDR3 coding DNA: TGTGCCAGCAGCCCCGGTTCGGGACAGCGTAATTCACCCCTCCACTTT. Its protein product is CASSPGSGQRNSPLHF.

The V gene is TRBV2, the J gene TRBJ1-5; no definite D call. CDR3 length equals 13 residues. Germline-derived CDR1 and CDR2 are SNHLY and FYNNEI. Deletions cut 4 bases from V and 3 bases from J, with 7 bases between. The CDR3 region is CASSGEYNQPQHF. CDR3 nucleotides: TGTGCCAGCAGTGGAGAGTACAATCAGCCCCAGCATTTT.

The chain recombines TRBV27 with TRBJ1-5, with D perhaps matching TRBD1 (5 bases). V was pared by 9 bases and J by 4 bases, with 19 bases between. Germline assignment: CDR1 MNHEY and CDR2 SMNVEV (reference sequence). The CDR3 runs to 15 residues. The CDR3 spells CASALIPGPNQPQHF. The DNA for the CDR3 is TGTGCCAGTGCCTTAATTCCGGGGCCAAATCAGCCCCAGCATTTT.

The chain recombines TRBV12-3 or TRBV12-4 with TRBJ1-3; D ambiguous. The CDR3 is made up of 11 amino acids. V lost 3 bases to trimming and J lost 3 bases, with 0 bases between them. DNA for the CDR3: TGTGCCAGCAGTTTTGGAAACACCATATATTTT. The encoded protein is CASSFGNTIYF.

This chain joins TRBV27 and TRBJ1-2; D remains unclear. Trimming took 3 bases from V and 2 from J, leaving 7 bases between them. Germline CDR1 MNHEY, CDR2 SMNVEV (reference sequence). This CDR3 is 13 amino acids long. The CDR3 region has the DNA TGTGCCAGCAGTTTCGGCAGAAACTATGGCTACACCTTC. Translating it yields CASSFGRNYGYTF.

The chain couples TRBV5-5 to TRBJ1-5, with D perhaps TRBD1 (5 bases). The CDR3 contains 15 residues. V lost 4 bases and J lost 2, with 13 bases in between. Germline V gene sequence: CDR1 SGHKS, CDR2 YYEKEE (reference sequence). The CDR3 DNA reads TGTGCCAGCAGCCCCGGACCGGGGGGCAATCAGCCCCAGCATTTT. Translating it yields CASSPGPGGNQPQHF.

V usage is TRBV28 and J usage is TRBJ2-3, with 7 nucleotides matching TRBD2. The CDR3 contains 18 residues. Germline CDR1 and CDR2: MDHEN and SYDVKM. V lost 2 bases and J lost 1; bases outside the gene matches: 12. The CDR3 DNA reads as TGTGCCAGCAGTTTAGTAGTTATGGGGGAGGGTGGCACAGATACGCAGTATTTT. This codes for CASSLVVMGEGGTDTQYF.

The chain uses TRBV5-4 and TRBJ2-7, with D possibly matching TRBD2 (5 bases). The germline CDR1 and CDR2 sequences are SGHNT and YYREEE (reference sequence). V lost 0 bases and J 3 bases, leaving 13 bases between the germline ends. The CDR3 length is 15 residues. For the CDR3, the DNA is TGTGCCAGCAGCTTGGAGAGGGCACTCCTCTACGAGCAGTACTTC. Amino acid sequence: CASSLERALLYEQYF. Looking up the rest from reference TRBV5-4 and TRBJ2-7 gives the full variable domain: ETGVTQSPTHLIKTRGQQVTLRCSSQSGHNTVSWYQQALGQGPQFIFQYYREEENGRGNFPPRFSGLQFPNYSSELNVNALELDDSALYLCASSLERALLYEQYFGPGTRLTVT.

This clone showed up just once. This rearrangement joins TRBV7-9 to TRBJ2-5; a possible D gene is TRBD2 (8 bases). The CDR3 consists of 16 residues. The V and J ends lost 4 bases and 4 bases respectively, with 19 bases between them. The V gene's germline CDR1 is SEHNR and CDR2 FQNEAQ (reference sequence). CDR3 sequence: CASSSGGAGVGETQYF. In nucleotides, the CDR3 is TGTGCCAGCAGCTCAGGGGGAGCGGGAGTGGGAGAGACCCAGTACTTC.

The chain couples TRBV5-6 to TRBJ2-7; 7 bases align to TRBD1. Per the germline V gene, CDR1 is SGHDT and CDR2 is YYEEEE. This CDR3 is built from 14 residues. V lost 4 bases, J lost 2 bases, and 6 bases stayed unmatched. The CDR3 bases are TGTGCCAGCAGCCCTGGGGACAGCGCCTACGAGCAGTACTTC. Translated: CASSPGDSAYEQYF.

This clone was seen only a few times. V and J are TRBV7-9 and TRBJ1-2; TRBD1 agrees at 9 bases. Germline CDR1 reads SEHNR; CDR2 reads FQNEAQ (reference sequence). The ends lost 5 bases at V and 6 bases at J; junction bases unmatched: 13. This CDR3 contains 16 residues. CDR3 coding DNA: TGTGCCAGCAGCCCCCGAGGTCTACAGGGGGCCCATGGCTACACCTTC. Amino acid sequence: CASSPRGLQGAHGYTF.